The rows below give T cell receptor beta chains drawn from one sample of a study of blood T cell repertoires in COVID-19. Assay: immunoSEQ multiplex PCR; the TCRdb copy retains only in-frame clones and omits some. The sample records tens of thousands of clones, about 90% being singletons. Sequencing used peripheral blood. Receptors originate from a human donor in a cohort sampled during active COVID-19. Both conserved end residues are part of each CDR3. D genes are given only for firm matches. A clone size is listed for some rows: how often the clone was seen (once, few, many), or a class if it is expanded.

>NA|TRBJ1-5|NA|TRBV28
TGTGCCAGCAGCTCCGGACCTCGCGGCGGGGGTCAGCCCCAGCATTTT
CASSSGPRGGGQPQHF
>NA|TRBJ1-2|NA|TRBV21-1
TGTGCCAGCAGCTTCCCAGAGGTAGGCTACACCTTC
CASSFPEVGYTF
>NA|TRBJ2-4|NA|TRBV7-2
TGTGCCAGCAGCTTAGGACTAGTTGGTAGCATTCAGTACTTC
CASSLGLVGSIQYF
>NA|TRBJ2-3|TRBD2|TRBV19
TGTGCCAGTAGTATAGTGCTAGCGGGGGGTCTAGATACGCAGTATTTT
CASSIVLAGGLDTQYF
>NA|TRBJ2-2|NA|TRBV5-4
TGTGCCAGCAGCCTAAGACAGACCTCCCACGGGGAGCTGTTTTTT
CASSLRQTSHGELFF
>NA|TRBJ2-2|TRBD1|TRBV11-2
TGTGCCAGCAGCTTGACAGGGAGTTACACCGGGGAGCTGTTTTTT
CASSLTGSYTGELFF
>NA|TRBJ2-3|TRBD2|TRBV5-1
TGCGCCAGCAGCCTACTAGCGGGGGGGACAGATACGCAGTATTTT
CASSLLAGGTDTQYF
>NA|TRBJ2-4|TRBD1|TRBV6-5
TGTGCCAGCACGGGACAGAAAAACATTCAGTACTTC
CASTGQKNIQYF
>NA|TRBJ1-4|NA|TRBV19
TGTGCCAGTAGTATAGTCGGCAGGGCGGATGAAAAACTGTTTTTT
CASSIVGRADEKLFF
>NA|TRBJ2-7|NA|TRBV10-3
TGTGCCACACTCCGGGGTGACCGGGACGAGCAGTACTTC
CATLRGDRDEQYF
>NA|TRBJ2-5|NA|TRBV19
TGTGCCAGTAGTCTAGACATAGCAGAAGACGAGACCCAGTACTTC
CASSLDIAEDETQYF
>NA|TRBJ2-7|NA|TRBV2
TGTGCCAGCAGTGAAGTTGGTGAACAGGGTGGCTACGAGCAGTACTTC
CASSEVGEQGGYEQYF
>NA|TRBJ1-4|NA|TRBV3-1/TRBV3-2
TGTGCCAGCAGCTCCGGGGACTGGAATGAAAAACTGTTTTTT
CASSSGDWNEKLFF
>NA|TRBJ2-1|TRBD2|TRBV27
TGTGCCAGCAGTTTTGGGTCGGCTAGCGGGGAGGATGAGCAGTTCTTC
CASSFGSASGEDEQFF
>few|TRBJ2-3|TRBD2|TRBV28
TGTGCCAGCTTCAGGCGGAGTCCGGGACTATTGACAGATACGCAGTATTTT
CASFRRSPGLLTDTQYF
>NA|TRBJ2-1|NA|TRBV19
TGTGCCAGTAGTATATACAGGGAAATTGGCGATGAGCAGTTCTTC
CASSIYREIGDEQFF
>NA|TRBJ1-2|NA|TRBV3-1/TRBV3-2
TGTGCCAGCAGCCAAGATCTCCAGAACTATGGCTACACCTTC
CASSQDLQNYGYTF
>NA|TRBJ2-3|NA|TRBV3-1/TRBV3-2
TGTGCCAGCAGCCAAGCTTTTCCCGGCACGAGGAGAACAGATACGCAGTATTTT
CASSQAFPGTRRTDTQYF
>NA|TRBJ1-2|NA|TRBV10-3
TGTGCCATCAGGGGAGGGGATGGCTACACCTTC
CAIRGGDGYTF
>NA|TRBJ1-4|TRBD1|TRBV5-1
TGCGCCAGCAGCGTTGACAGGGGCGAAAAACTGTTTTTT
CASSVDRGEKLFF
>NA|TRBJ2-5|TRBD2|TRBV27
TGTGCCAGCAGTTCCCTAGCGGGAGGACAAGAGACCCAGTACTTC
CASSSLAGGQETQYF
>NA|TRBJ2-5|NA|TRBV6-2/TRBV6-3
TGTGCCAGCAGCCGGGACATACTTTGGGAGACCCAGTACTTC
CASSRDILWETQYF
>NA|TRBJ1-6|TRBD1|TRBV6-5
TGTGCCACCCCTAGATGGACAGGGAATAATTCACCCCTCCACTTT
CATPRWTGNNSPLHF
>NA|TRBJ1-6|NA|TRBV4-1
TGCGCCAGCAGCCAAGCCCCTGGACTATCAAAGTATTCACCCCTCCACTTT
CASSQAPGLSKYSPLHF
>NA|TRBJ2-4|NA|TRBV6-5
TGTGCCAGCAGTTATCCTACCAGGGGGGACAAAAACATTCAGTACTTC
CASSYPTRGDKNIQYF
>NA|TRBJ2-2|TRBD2|TRBV6-4
TGTGCCAGCAGAAAGGGGCTAGCGGGGGGGCAAACCGGGGAGCTGTTTTTT
CASRKGLAGGQTGELFF
>NA|TRBJ2-7|TRBD1|TRBV6-6
TGTGCCACCCGGACAGGGCTCTACGAGCAGTACTTC
CATRTGLYEQYF
>NA|TRBJ1-5|NA|TRBV6-5
TGTGCCAGCAGAGAGGGCTTTTATGGCAATCAGCCCCAGCATTTT
CASREGFYGNQPQHF
>NA|TRBJ1-1|NA|TRBV7-3
TGTGCCAGCAGCCCAGACAGTCAGAACACTGAAGCTTTCTTT
CASSPDSQNTEAFF
>NA|TRBJ2-1|TRBD2|TRBV28
TGTGCCAGCAGTTTGAAACCGGGACTAGCGCTTAACAATGAGCAGTTCTTC
CASSLKPGLALNNEQFF
>NA|TRBJ2-5|NA|TRBV19
TGTGCCAGTAGTATGGCCCTCCAAGAGACCCAGTACTTC
CASSMALQETQYF
>NA|TRBJ1-5|TRBD1|TRBV3-1/TRBV3-2
TGTGCCAGCAGTCGAACAGGGGTCGGCGATCAGCCCCAGCATTTT
CASSRTGVGDQPQHF
>NA|TRBJ2-7|NA|TRBV6-5
TGTGCCAGCCATAGGGCGGGGGCACCCTACGAGCAGTACTTC
CASHRAGAPYEQYF
>NA|TRBJ2-2|NA|TRBV18
TGTGCCAGCTCACCACAGACAGGCGGGGAGCTGTTTTTT
CASSPQTGGELFF
>NA|TRBJ2-5|NA|TRBV28
TGTGCCAGCAGTTTATTATCTGGGGGCCCCTGGGAGACCCAGTACTTC
CASSLLSGGPWETQYF
>few|TRBJ2-7|NA|TRBV6-1
TGTGCCAGCAGTGAAGTTGGTAGCGAACCCTACGAGCAGTACTTC
CASSEVGSEPYEQYF
>NA|TRBJ2-5|NA|TRBV5-1
TGCGCCAGCAGCTTGGTATTTGAAGAGACCCAGTACTTC
CASSLVFEETQYF
>NA|TRBJ2-2|NA|TRBV7-8
TGTGCCAGCAGCTTGGGAGGGACAGGGAACACCGGGGAGCTGTTTTTT
CASSLGGTGNTGELFF
>NA|TRBJ1-4|NA|TRBV3-1/TRBV3-2
TGTGCCAGCAGCCAAGGGGCACAAGGGAGCGCAACTAATGAAAAACTGTTTTTT
CASSQGAQGSATNEKLFF
>NA|TRBJ2-7|NA|TRBV7-2
TGTGCCAGCAGCTTAGCGTTGGGGTCAGGGAACTACGAGCAGTACTTC
CASSLALGSGNYEQYF
>NA|TRBJ1-1|TRBD1|TRBV7-2
TGTGCCAGCAGCCCCTCGGACAGGGACACTGAAGCTTTCTTT
CASSPSDRDTEAFF
>NA|TRBJ2-7|NA|TRBV5-4
TGTGCCAGCAGCCCCGGGTCCCGGGTCCACGAGCAGTACTTC
CASSPGSRVHEQYF
>NA|TRBJ2-1|NA|TRBV2
TGTGCCAGCACCCCCCCCGGGAGCAATGAGCAGTTCTTC
CASTPPGSNEQFF
>NA|TRBJ2-7|NA|TRBV29-1
TGCAGCGTTGCCAGAACAAACTACGAGCAGTACTTC
CSVARTNYEQYF
>NA|TRBJ2-5|NA|TRBV18
TGTGCCAGCTCCCCCGTGCAAGGGAGAGAGACCCAGTACTTC
CASSPVQGRETQYF
>NA|TRBJ2-1|TRBD2|TRBV10-2
TGCGCCAGCAGACCTAGCGGGGGGTACGGTGAGCAGTTCTTC
CASRPSGGYGEQFF
>NA|TRBJ2-1|TRBD2|TRBV11-3
TGTGCCAGCAGCTTAGTAGCGGGGGGGCTCCATGAGCAGTTCTTC
CASSLVAGGLHEQFF
>NA|TRBJ1-5|TRBD1|TRBV18
TGTGCCAGCTCACCCCAGGGGGCCCTAAGCAATCAGCCCCAGCATTTT
CASSPQGALSNQPQHF
>few|TRBJ1-6|NA|TRBV7-8
TGTGCCAGCAGCTTACAAGAGGGCGCGAATTCACCCCTCCACTTT
CASSLQEGANSPLHF
>NA|TRBJ1-5|TRBD1|TRBV19
TGTGCCAGTAGTGGGGCCGGGACAGGGGGTAATCAGCCCCAGCATTTT
CASSGAGTGGNQPQHF
>NA|TRBJ2-7|TRBD2|TRBV13
TGTGCCAGCAGCCTAGGGACTAGCGGGAGCCTGGGCTCCTACGAGCAGTACTTC
CASSLGTSGSLGSYEQYF
>NA|TRBJ2-7|TRBD1|TRBV3-1/TRBV3-2
TGTGCCAGCGTCGGGACAGGGACTGGCGAGCAGTACTTC
CASVGTGTGEQYF
>medium-sized|TRBJ2-7|NA|TRBV5-6
TGTGCCAGCAGCTTACTAGGATCCTACGAGCAGTACTTC
CASSLLGSYEQYF
>NA|TRBJ2-7|TRBD2|TRBV19
TGTGCCAGTAGTATCAGTCTAGCGGCATTCTCCTACGAGCAGTACTTC
CASSISLAAFSYEQYF
>NA|TRBJ2-7|TRBD1|TRBV6-5
TGTGCCAGCAGAGGGGGCCCTTACGAGCAGTACTTC
CASRGGPYEQYF